The 15 T cell receptor beta chains below were found in one sample sequenced in a study of CD8 T cells in ankylosing spondylitis. TCRdb re-called the 5' RACE reads through MiXCR, storing one row per CDR3 protein. The sample lists approximately 190,000 distinct CDR3 sequences, 10% to 15% seen once, with about 10% in the top ten. The specimen was blood, either unsorted or a sorted T cell fraction (not recorded which). All receptors derive from a female donor with ankylosing spondylitis or in good health (not recorded which).

This clonotype was counted ten times or more. This rearrangement joins TRBV29-1 to TRBJ1-5; 8 nucleotides agree with TRBD1. After removal of 7 bases from V and 4 bases from J, the junction contained 6 bases not matched to a gene. Germline assignment: CDR1 SQVTM and CDR2 ANQGSEA. The CDR3 is made up of 13 amino acids. The CDR3: CSAWTGSNQPQHF. In nucleotides, the CDR3 is TGCAGCGCCTGGACAGGGAGTAATCAGCCCCAGCATTTT.

In this sample, this clonotype turned up many times. This chain connects TRBV5-5 to TRBJ2-3; a weak D match, TRBD2 (6 bases). The length of the CDR3 is 16 residues. Germline V gene sequence: CDR1 SGHKS, CDR2 YYEKEE (reference sequence). V was clipped by 2 bases and J by 0 bases, with 13 bases between them. The CDR3 DNA follows: TGTGCCAGCAGCTTACGAGGGGACTTTAGCACAGATACGCAGTATTTT. It is translated as CASSLRGDFSTDTQYF.

The J gene is TRBJ2-3, the V gene TRBV5-1, with 8 positions matching TRBD1. The CDR3 covers 14 residues. Germline V CDR1 and CDR2: SGHRS, YFSETQ. With 4 bases clipped from V and 6 bases from J, the junction kept 7 bases outside the gene matches. The CDR3 reads CASSIPRGRDTQYF. The CDR3 DNA sequence: TGCGCCAGCAGCATACCCAGGGGGCGGGATACGCAGTATTTT.

The sample holds many counts of this clonotype. V gene TRBV5-6 combines with J gene TRBJ2-1, with D unclear. CDR1 is SGHDT, CDR2 YYEEEE, per germline. The CDR3 sequence is 12 residues long. Trimming cost V 2 bases and J 7 bases, with 7 bases left between them. The CDR3 is CASSLRDNEQFF. The CDR3 coding sequence is TGTGCCAGCAGCTTAAGGGATAATGAGCAGTTCTTC.

This clonotype has ten or more counts. The chain joins TRBV10-3 to TRBJ2-1; 7 positions match TRBD2. The germline V gene encodes CDR1 ENHRY and CDR2 SYGVKD. The CDR3 is 14 amino acids. Trimming took 6 bases from V and 2 from J; bases not matched to a gene: 4. The CDR3 is CAIRSRGAYNEQFF. CDR3 in DNA: TGTGCCATCAGGTCACGGGGGGCCTACAATGAGCAGTTCTTC.

Concerning this clonotype: Just one base apart from a much larger clone, this may be a read error. The chain has TRBV14 and TRBJ2-7; 7 nucleotides match TRBD2. Per germline, CDR1 SGHDN and CDR2 FVKESK. V lost 1 base and J lost 5; bases outside the gene matches: 11. The CDR3 extends over 16 amino acids. As DNA, the CDR3 is TGTGCCAGCAGCCAAGCTGGGACTAACAAGTTCAACGAGCAGTACTTC. Encoded protein: CASSQAGTNKFNEQYF.

Ten or more counts support this clonotype. CDR3 sequence (DNA): TGCAGTGCTAGTGTCTCTAGCGGGAGGGCCCCCGGGGAGCTGTTTTTT. It is translated as CSASVSSGRAPGELFF. The chain carries TRBV20-1 and TRBJ2-2, with 12 bases fitting TRBD2. This CDR3 is built from 16 residues. The V segment lost 3 bases and the J segment 6 bases; nucleotides outside the gene matches: 8. The germline CDR1 and CDR2 sequences are DFQATT and SNEGSKA (reference sequence).

In its sample, this clonotype was seen many times. The rearrangement joins TRBV5-1 to TRBJ2-1; TRBD2 matches 10 bases. Germline V gene data show CDR1 as SGHRS and CDR2 as YFSETQ. Trimming at V came to 4 bases and at J to 0 bases, leaving 4 bases not matched to a gene. This CDR3 comprises 16 residues. CDR3 region: CASSPSGRDSYNEQFF. In nucleotides, the CDR3 is TGCGCCAGCAGCCCGAGCGGGAGGGACTCCTACAATGAGCAGTTCTTC.

In this sample, this clonotype turned up many times. The chain joins TRBV29-1 to TRBJ1-1; D may be TRBD1 (5 bases). From germline, CDR1 is SQVTM and CDR2 ANQGSEA. Trimming took 3 bases from V and 4 from J, leaving 15 bases between them. The CDR3 extends over 14 amino acids. The CDR3 region is CSVDRGMQGTEAFF. The CDR3 bases are TGCAGCGTTGATCGTGGGATGCAGGGCACTGAAGCTTTCTTT.

At least ten counts were recorded for this clonotype. The V call is TRBV2, the J call TRBJ2-7; 7 positions agree with TRBD2. This CDR3 has 16 amino acids. With 4 bases clipped from V and 0 bases from J, the junction kept 9 bases outside the gene matches. Germline lookup yields CDR1 SNHLY and CDR2 FYNNEI. The CDR3 DNA is TGTGCCAGCAGTGTGGTTAGCGGGCCGAGCTCCTACGAGCAGTACTTC. Amino acid sequence: CASSVVSGPSSYEQYF.

The rearrangement links TRBV7-8 to TRBJ2-1, with D uncertain. V was shortened by 9 bases and J by 8 bases, with 23 bases between the two germline ends. Germline V gene sequence: CDR1 SGHVS, CDR2 FQNEAQ. This CDR3 has 15 residues. CDR3 sequence: CASQPAAYRGDEQFF. The DNA of the CDR3 is TGTGCCAGTCAACCGGCGGCTTACCGTGGCGATGAGCAGTTCTTC.

This clonotype was counted many times. The CDR3 DNA follows: TGTGCCAGCAGCTTAGATCAGGACAGGCAGGCGTTCTTC. Its protein product is CASSLDQDRQAFF. V gene TRBV11-2 combines with J gene TRBJ2-1, with 7 bases identical to TRBD1. Unmatched junction bases numbered 8, after V lost 0 bases and J lost 15 bases. The CDR3 contains 13 residues. Per the germline V gene, CDR1 is SGHAT and CDR2 is FQNNGV.

Only a few counts were recorded for this clonotype. V usage is TRBV20-1 and J usage is TRBJ2-1; weak D call: TRBD2 (5 bases). V was clipped by 4 bases and J by 3 bases, with 19 bases between them. Per germline, CDR1 DFQATT and CDR2 SNEGSKA (reference sequence). CDR3 length equals 16 residues. The CDR3, as DNA: TGCAGTGCTAAGGTCCGGGGTTCCCTAAACTACAATGAGCAGTTCTTC. It codes for CSAKVRGSLNYNEQFF.

The V call is TRBV20-1, the J call TRBJ2-7; perhaps D is TRBD1 or TRBD2 (5 bases each). The CDR3 covers 13 residues. The V end was cut by 6 bases, the J end by 2 bases, with 14 bases between. CDR1 is DFQATT, CDR2 SNEGSKA, per germline (reference sequence). CDR3 sequence reads: CSATRGVTYEQYF. DNA for the CDR3: TGCAGTGCCACCCGAGGGGTAACCTACGAGCAGTACTTC.

This clonotype was found many times. The chain uses TRBV9 and TRBJ2-5; D unclear. The CDR3 has 13 amino acids. The germline V gene encodes CDR1 SGDLS and CDR2 YYNGEE. Trimming shortened V by 4 bases and J by 5 bases, and 12 bases separated the two germline ends. The DNA of the CDR3 is TGTGCCAGCAGCTTCGGACCCCGGGAGACCCAGTACTTC. Translating it yields CASSFGPRETQYF.